The 3 T cell receptor beta chains below all came from one sample that was sequenced in a study of regulatory T cells in long-lasting Graves disease (dated by TCRdb to about 2021). Library construction relied on multiplex PCR. The data were produced on an Illumina HiSeq 4000. TCR beta libraries were built with iRepertoire HTBI primers and Arm-PCR amplification of CDR3 regions. TCRdb reprocessing: public reads trimmed at Q25 with fastp, clones called with MiXCR, in-frame beta chains kept. For every CDR3 protein sequence, its rows merge into one entry that carries the most common genes and DNA. Recorded for this sample are fewer than 650,000 distinct CDR3 sequences; 16% of them occurred a single time. 18% of the sample rests with the top ten. The intended sense of this specimen's time point label: newly diagnosed GD, antithyroid drugs for less than 3 months. For both TCR sequencing and RNA sequencing, RNA was extracted from PBMCs using TRIzol.

The same sample was also studied in work on T cells in Graves' hyperthyroidism and ophthalmopathy.

The source material was peripheral blood mononuclear cells (PBMCs), sampled at new diagnosis, from a patient treated with antithyroid drugs. These receptors were collected from a woman in her 30s with Graves disease. Donor details come from another sample of the same person, matched by shared clones.

This clonotype has at least ten counts. V and J are TRBV20-1 and TRBJ1-1, with TRBD1 identical over 9 bases. From germline, CDR1 is DFQATT and CDR2 SNEGSKA (reference sequence). The CDR3 covers 14 residues. Trimming removed 3 bases from V and 5 bases from J; junction bases left unmatched: 7. The CDR3 here is CSARPQGAWTEAFF. As DNA, the CDR3 is TGCAGTGCTAGGCCACAGGGGGCTTGGACTGAAGCTTTCTTT.

This clonotype was observed many times. V is TRBV28 and J is TRBJ2-7; 7 nucleotides line up with TRBD2. Germline assignment: CDR1 MDHEN and CDR2 SYDVKM. The CDR3 is 12 amino acids. The V and J ends lost 5 bases and 5 bases, in that order; junction bases with no gene match: 3. DNA of the CDR3: TGTGCCAGCAGTGAGCGGGATAACGAGCAGTACTTC. This translates into CASSERDNEQYF.

This clonotype has only a few counts. The rearrangement joins TRBV19 to TRBJ1-2; D gene uncertain. This CDR3 is built from 15 residues. Trimming left V 7 bases short and J 5 bases short, with 20 bases between. Germline loops: CDR1 LNHDA, CDR2 SQIVND (reference sequence). This chain's CDR3 is CASTSPGGVWYGYTF. CDR3 bases: TGTGCCAGTACCTCCCCCGGTGGGGTATGGTATGGCTACACCTTC.